One sample yielded the 6 T cell receptor beta chains listed below, sequenced in a study of blood T cell repertoires in COVID-19. The assay was immunoSEQ multiplex PCR, and TCRdb's table has in-frame clones only and misses some. The sample lists 400,000 or so clones, about 90% occurring once. The sequencing input was PBMCs or T cells enriched from blood (not recorded which). The receptors here all came from a man aged 18 to 29 who had recovered from COVID-19.

The chain links TRBV6-5 to TRBJ1-2; the D gene is possibly TRBD1 (6 bases). Germline CDR1 and CDR2: MNHEY and SVGAGI. The CDR3 extends over 14 amino acids. Trimming cost V 3 bases and J 6 bases, with 14 bases left between them. The CDR3 is CASSYQDRRNGYTF. Here the CDR3 DNA reads TGTGCCAGCAGTTATCAGGACAGACGAAATGGCTACACCTTC.

J is TRBJ2-2 and V is TRBV19, with a tentative D call TRBD1 (5 bases). With 7 bases removed from V and 7 bases from J, the gap between germline ends came to 16 bases. This CDR3 region has 14 residues. In germline, CDR1 is LNHDA, CDR2 SQIVND (reference sequence). CDR3: CASMGRQTGGELFF. CDR3 coding DNA: TGTGCCAGTATGGGGCGGCAGACTGGCGGGGAGCTGTTTTTT.

The chain recombines TRBV30 with TRBJ1-4; TRBD1 matches 7 bases. The CDR3 sequence is 15 residues long. Unmatched junction bases numbered 4, after V lost 0 bases and J lost 3 bases. Germline loops: CDR1 GTSNPN, CDR2 SVGIG (reference sequence). As DNA, the CDR3 is TGTGCCTGGAGTGTACCCGGGACAGCTAATGAAAAACTGTTTTTT. Translating gives CAWSVPGTANEKLFF. Supplemented by reference TRBV30 and TRBJ1-4, the full variable domain reads SQTIHQWPATLVQPVGSPLSLECTVEGTSNPNLYWYRQAAGRGLQLLFYSVGIGQISSEVPQNLSASRPQDRQFILSSKKLLLSDSGFYLCAWSVPGTANEKLFFGSGTQLSVL.

The V call is TRBV25-1, the J call TRBJ1-2; 11 bases match TRBD1. The V and J ends lost 8 bases and 8 bases, in that order; junction bases with no gene match: 10. Germline V gene sequence: CDR1 MGHDK, CDR2 SYGVNS. CDR3 length: 14 amino acids. CDR3 loop: CASEGQGASRGYTF. CDR3 sequence (DNA): TGTGCCAGCGAAGGACAGGGGGCGTCTAGAGGCTACACCTTC.

CDR3: CASSLQQETSSGANVLTF. DNA for the CDR3: TGTGCCAGCTCACTACAACAGGAAACCAGCTCTGGGGCCAACGTCCTGACTTTC. This chain links TRBV18 with TRBJ2-6, with a weak D call TRBD1 (5 bases). V was shortened by 4 bases and J by 0 bases, with 16 bases between the two germline ends. This CDR3 is built from 18 residues. Germline V lookup: CDR1 KGHSH, CDR2 LQKENI.

This chain joins TRBV14 and TRBJ1-2; TRBD1 is a possible D gene (5 bases). V lost 1 base, J lost 8 bases, and 17 bases lay in between. The CDR3 contains 15 residues. CDR1 and CDR2 (germline): SGHDN, FVKESK. CDR3 region: CASSQGPTVWEGYTF. The CDR3 nucleotides read TGTGCCAGCAGCCAAGGGCCGACAGTATGGGAAGGCTACACCTTC. The entire variable domain, with the rest obtained from reference TRBV14 and TRBJ1-2, is as follows: EAGVTQFPSHSVIEKGQTVTLRCDPISGHDNLYWYRRVMGKEIKFLLHFVKESKQDESGMPNNRFLAERTGGTYSTLKVQPAELEDSGVYFCASSQGPTVWEGYTFGSGTRLTVV.